This TCR beta chain is from a study of T-cell memory formation after mild COVID-19. TCRdb recomputed calls from the 5' RACE reads with MiXCR, one row per CDR3 protein. This sample has approximately 200,000 distinct CDR3 sequences, with around 15% found just once. With regard to this clonotype: The antigen remains undetermined.

Notes on the study in general: Prior to infection, memory already included some responding clones, suggesting cross-reactive memory joined.

Per the germline V gene, CDR1 is LGHNA and CDR2 is YNFKEQ. The length of the CDR3 is 14 residues. The V and J ends lost 10 bases and 3 bases, in that order; junction bases with no gene match: 4. The specimen was PBMCs or a T cell subset sorted from them (not recorded which). The chain combines TRBV4-2 with TRBJ2-5; 14 bases fit TRBD2. The receptor comes from an adult woman who had mild COVID-19 (a few samples of this study predate the infection). Cell type and time point are not known. The CDR3, as DNA: TGTGCCACCTGGGGACTAGCGGGGGAAGAGACCCAGTACTTC. It specifies CATWGLAGEETQYF.